This entry lists 30 T cell receptor beta chains sequenced from one sample in a study of OX40 agonist ivuxolimab in advanced cancers. The data were produced by immunoSEQ multiplex PCR, yet TCRdb's version contains in-frame clones alone and is incomplete. Here the sample spans tens of thousands of clones, about 85% being singletons. The sequenced sample was CD4+ or CD8+ T cells sorted from blood, obtained in a trial of the OX40 agonist ivuxolimab. The receptor source for this set is an adult with an advanced solid tumor such as melanoma, head and neck, liver or kidney cancer.

The chain joins TRBV12-5 to TRBJ1-3; no definite D call. From germline, CDR1 is LGHNT and CDR2 FRNRAP. Trimming shortened V by 0 bases and J by 8 bases, and 11 bases separated the two germline ends. The CDR3 length is 14 residues. CDR3 sequence reads: CASGLVPFSDTIYF. CDR3 DNA sequence: TGTGCTAGTGGTTTGGTACCTTTCTCGGACACCATATATTTT. The full variable domain, completed using reference TRBV12-5 and TRBJ1-3, is DARVTQTPRHKVTEMGQEVTMRCQPILGHNTVFWYRQTMMQGLELLAYFRNRAPLDDSGMPKDRFSAEMPDATLATLKIQPSEPRDSAVYFCASGLVPFSDTIYFGEGSWLTVV.

The chain combines TRBV27 with TRBJ2-7; a possible D gene is TRBD1 (5 bases). In germline, CDR1 is MNHEY, CDR2 SMNVEV (reference sequence). The V and J ends lost 6 bases and 6 bases respectively, with 15 bases between them. The CDR3 length is 13 residues. The CDR3 loop is CASRLTAGLEQYF. The CDR3 bases are TGTGCCAGCAGACTAACAGCAGGGCTCGAGCAGTACTTC.

The V gene is TRBV5-1, the J gene TRBJ1-3; the D gene is possibly TRBD1 (6 bases). Trimming took off 3 bases at V and 4 bases at J, with 14 bases between the two ends. The germline gives CDR1 SGHRS, CDR2 YFSETQ. The CDR3 contains 15 residues. The CDR3 is CASSSGGGEGNTIYF. The CDR3 nucleotides read TGCGCCAGCAGCTCCGGCGGGGGCGAGGGAAACACCATATATTTT. Full variable domain (rest looked up from reference TRBV5-1 and TRBJ1-3): KAGVTQTPRYLIKTRGQQVTLSCSPISGHRSVSWYQQTPGQGLQFLFEYFSETQRNKGNFPGRFSGRQFSNSRSEMNVSTLELGDSALYLCASSSGGGEGNTIYFGEGSWLTVV.

The genes are TRBV28 and TRBJ1-6, with D unresolved. Germline V gene lookup returns CDR1 MDHEN and CDR2 SYDVKM. Trimming removed 4 bases from V and 6 bases from J, with 16 bases in between. CDR3 size: 16 residues. CDR3 amino acids: CASSSIGQASNSPLHF. The CDR3 DNA reads TGTGCCAGCAGTTCCATCGGCCAGGCATCTAATTCACCCCTCCACTTT.

The gene calls are TRBV11-3 and TRBJ2-7, with 7 positions matching TRBD1. The CDR3 is made up of 16 amino acids. The germline gives CDR1 SGHNT, CDR2 YENEEA. Trimming cost V 0 bases and J 2 bases; bases outside gene matches: 7. The CDR3 DNA is TGTGCCAGCAGCTTAGAGGGACAGAGACTGACCTACGAGCAGTACTTC. Translated: CASSLEGQRLTYEQYF.

The V call is TRBV29-1, the J call TRBJ1-1, with D hard to call. The CDR3 totals 12 residues. V was cut by 4 bases and J by 3 bases, with 9 bases left in between. Germline V gene lookup returns CDR1 SQVTM and CDR2 ANQGSEA. CDR3 sequence: CSVGVYDTEAFF. The CDR3 region has the DNA TGCAGCGTTGGCGTGTATGACACTGAAGCTTTCTTT.

The chain recombines TRBV4-3 with TRBJ2-3, with a tentative D call TRBD2 (6 bases). Germline V gives CDR1 LGHNA, CDR2 YSLEER. V lost 4 bases to trimming and J lost 3 bases, with 17 bases between them. The CDR3 has 16 residues. Here the CDR3 reads CASSRGTLKETDTQYF. The DNA of the CDR3 is TGCGCCAGCAGCCGTGGGACTCTGAAGGAGACAGATACGCAGTATTTT.

The gene calls are TRBV28 and TRBJ2-7; D is ambiguous. The CDR3 has 18 amino acids. Germline lookup yields CDR1 MDHEN and CDR2 SYDVKM. V lost 2 bases and J lost 3, with 23 bases in between. For the CDR3, the DNA is TGTGCCAGCAGTTTAACCCCTATATTTTCTTACGGGTACTACGAGCAGTACTTC. It codes for CASSLTPIFSYGYYEQYF.

This chain joins TRBV2 and TRBJ1-3, with D tentatively TRBD1 (6 bases). CDR1 is SNHLY, CDR2 FYNNEI, per germline. The CDR3 contains 15 residues. V lost 6 bases to trimming and J lost 4 bases, with 16 bases between them. CDR3: CASSTRGTSGNTIYF. The CDR3 DNA reads as TGTGCCAGCAGCACCCGCGGGACATCAGGAAACACCATATATTTT.

The J gene is TRBJ2-7, the V gene TRBV11-2; D ambiguous. CDR1 and CDR2 (germline): SGHAT, FQNNGV. The V and J ends lost 5 bases and 3 bases respectively, with 8 bases between them. The CDR3 has 12 amino acids. The CDR3 DNA reads TGTGCCAGCAGCCCTTTGGACTACGAGCAGTACTTC. Translating gives CASSPLDYEQYF.

The V and J genes are TRBV7-2 and TRBJ1-4, with 11 bases fitting TRBD1. V gave up 5 bases and J gave up 7 bases; unmatched junction bases: 9. Germline values: CDR1 SGHTA, CDR2 FQGNSA. This CDR3 has 16 residues. The CDR3 nucleotides read TGTGCCAGCAGCCTTACGTGGGGGACAGGGGGTGAAAAACTGTTTTTT. It translates to CASSLTWGTGGEKLFF.

The chain recombines TRBV7-9 with TRBJ2-7; 9 nucleotides align to TRBD1. This CDR3 region has 13 residues. V was pared by 0 bases and J by 6 bases, with 0 bases of the junction left unmatched. From germline, CDR1 is SEHNR and CDR2 FQNEAQ (reference sequence). The CDR3 DNA reads TGTGCCAGCAGCTTAGCGGGACAGGGCGAGCAGTACTTC. This sequence encodes CASSLAGQGEQYF.

Comment on this clone: Other DNA sequences in this sample translate to the same CDR3. This sequence joins TRBV5-4 and TRBJ1-1; D remains unclear. The CDR3 length is 16 residues. Between the trimmed V and J ends, which lost 6 bases and 2 bases, there was a span of 20 bases. CDR1 and CDR2 from the germline V gene are SGHNT and YYREEE (reference sequence). This chain's CDR3 is CASTPSGPNVNTEAFF. CDR3 sequence (DNA): TGTGCCAGCACCCCATCCGGGCCTAATGTTAACACTGAAGCTTTCTTT. The full variable domain, in which reference TRBV5-4 and TRBJ1-1 provide the parts outside the CDR3, is ETGVTQSPTHLIKTRGQQVTLRCSSQSGHNTVSWYQQALGQGPQFIFQYYREEENGRGNFPPRFSGLQFPNYSSELNVNALELDDSALYLCASTPSGPNVNTEAFFGQGTRLTVV.

This chain connects TRBV7-9 to TRBJ1-1, with 7 bases identical to TRBD1. Germline V gives CDR1 SEHNR, CDR2 FQNEAQ (reference sequence). The CDR3 is 11 amino acids. V shed 5 bases and J 11 bases; nucleotides not matched to a gene: 5. CDR3 sequence (DNA): TGTGCCAGCAGCACGGGACAGCCGGCTTTCTTT. Amino acids: CASSTGQPAFF.

This CDR3 reads CASSPSVGVGTEAFF. The CDR3 bases are TGTGCCAGCAGTCCGTCGGTTGGGGTTGGCACTGAAGCTTTCTTT. The chain uses TRBV28 and TRBJ1-1; D call uncertain. This CDR3 has 15 amino acids. The V gene lost 5 bases and the J gene lost 4 bases, with 17 bases spanning the gap. In germline, CDR1 is MDHEN, CDR2 SYDVKM.

The V gene is TRBV28, the J gene TRBJ2-6; TRBD2 aligns across 7 bases. With 5 bases clipped from V and 1 base from J, the junction kept 5 bases outside the gene matches. CDR1 is MDHEN, CDR2 SYDVKM, per germline. The CDR3 runs 16 residues. The CDR3 nucleotides read TGTGCCAGCAGTGCACCGGGAGGATCTGGGGCCAACGTCCTGACTTTC. This sequence encodes CASSAPGGSGANVLTF.

The V and J genes are TRBV11-2 and TRBJ2-3, with no clear D. This CDR3 comprises 15 residues. Trimming took 2 bases from V and 0 from J, leaving 9 bases between them. Looked up from germline, CDR1 is SGHAT and CDR2 is FQNNGV. The CDR3 is CASSLLGTSTDTQYF. The DNA of the CDR3 is TGTGCCAGCAGCTTACTGGGAACCAGCACAGATACGCAGTATTTT.

V usage is TRBV6-5 and J usage is TRBJ2-7; D uncertain. With 4 bases removed from V and 5 bases from J, the gap between germline ends came to 6 bases. The CDR3 has 11 amino acids. Germline CDR1 reads MNHEY; CDR2 reads SVGAGI. This CDR3 is CASSSRNEQYF. The CDR3, as DNA: TGTGCCAGCAGTTCCCGGAACGAGCAGTACTTC.

V and J are TRBV27 and TRBJ2-5; 10 bases match TRBD1. TRBJ2-7 explains the end of the DNA better; the J call may be wrong. Germline values: CDR1 MNHEY, CDR2 SMNVEV (reference sequence). The CDR3 contains 14 residues. This chain's CDR3 is CASSLLGQGNEQYF. CDR3 nucleotides: TGTGCCAGCAGTTTATTGGGACAGGGGAACGAGCAGTACTTC.

The J gene is TRBJ1-5, the V gene TRBV7-9, with D hard to call. Germline CDR1 is SEHNR and CDR2 is FQNEAQ (reference sequence). V gave up 2 bases and J gave up 2 bases, with 10 bases separating them. The CDR3 contains 15 residues. The CDR3 sequence is CASSLTTRGNQPQHF. In nucleotides, the CDR3 is TGTGCCAGCAGCTTAACCACAAGGGGCAATCAGCCCCAGCATTTT.

The V call is TRBV11-2, the J call TRBJ1-2; D is uncertain. The CDR3 has 15 residues. Trimming cost V 2 bases and J 2 bases, with 12 bases left between them. CDR1 and CDR2 (germline): SGHAT, FQNNGV. CDR3 nucleotide sequence: TGTGCCAGCAGCTTACCCCCCAAACAGAACTATGGCTACACCTTC. Its protein product is CASSLPPKQNYGYTF.

This clone occurred a few times. The V gene is TRBV5-1, the J gene TRBJ2-3; D not resolved. CDR1 and CDR2 from the germline V gene are SGHRS and YFSETQ. Trimming left V 0 bases short and J 4 bases short, with 15 bases between. The CDR3 has 16 residues. The CDR3 DNA is TGCGCCAGCAGCTTGGGGGTACAGCTAAGGGCAGATACGCAGTATTTT. Translated, it gives CASSLGVQLRADTQYF.

The V gene is TRBV6-5, the J gene TRBJ1-1; 9 nucleotides align to TRBD1. The CDR3 runs 15 residues. Germline V lookup: CDR1 MNHEY, CDR2 SVGAGI. The V and J ends lost 5 bases and 4 bases, in that order; junction bases with no gene match: 8. This CDR3 is CASSPLGTGRTEAFF. Here the CDR3 DNA reads TGTGCCAGCAGTCCCCTCGGGACAGGGCGCACTGAAGCTTTCTTT.

The CDR3 nucleotides read TGTGCCAGCAGTTCCCCGGGACAGGGGGCAACTAATGAAAAACTGTTTTTT. It encodes CASSSPGQGATNEKLFF. The chain combines TRBV28 with TRBJ1-4; TRBD1 aligns across 11 bases. Germline V gene sequence: CDR1 MDHEN, CDR2 SYDVKM. V was pared by 4 bases and J by 0 bases, with 4 bases of the junction left unmatched. The CDR3 has 17 amino acids.

V gene TRBV6-5 combines with J gene TRBJ2-1, with 10 bases that match TRBD1. The CDR3 has 15 residues. Germline V gives CDR1 MNHEY, CDR2 SVGAGI. Trimming took 7 bases from V and 4 from J; bases not matched to a gene: 7. CDR3 region: CASMIGTGVYNEQFF. The DNA for the CDR3 is TGTGCCAGCATGATTGGGACAGGGGTATACAATGAGCAGTTCTTC.

The rearrangement links TRBV7-9 to TRBJ2-7, with 8 bases lining up with TRBD2. This CDR3 is 14 amino acids long. Germline V lookup: CDR1 SEHNR, CDR2 FQNEAQ (reference sequence). The trim removed 4 bases at V and 2 bases at J, leaving 4 bases unmatched. As DNA, the CDR3 is TGTGCCAGCAGCTCCGGGAGGGGAACCTACGAGCAGTACTTC. As protein: CASSSGRGTYEQYF.

V is TRBV11-3 and J is TRBJ2-1, with D possibly matching TRBD2 (5 bases). V lost 1 base to trimming and J lost 0 bases, with 7 bases between them. Germline V lookup: CDR1 SGHNT, CDR2 YENEEA. The CDR3 extends over 15 amino acids. The CDR3 DNA sequence: TGTGCCAGCAGCTTAGTAGCGTTCTCCTACAATGAGCAGTTCTTC. This encodes CASSLVAFSYNEQFF.

The sample holds many counts of this clone. The gene calls are TRBV29-1 and TRBJ1-1; D gene uncertain. The CDR3 extends over 13 amino acids. V was trimmed by 0 bases and J by 1 base, leaving 6 bases between them. Germline CDR1 SQVTM, CDR2 ANQGSEA. The CDR3 region has the DNA TGCAGCGTTGAAGACGCGAGGAACACTGAAGCTTTCTTT. Translated, it gives CSVEDARNTEAFF.

This chain links TRBV7-2 with TRBJ1-2; the match to TRBD1 covers 7 bases. CDR3 length equals 18 residues. Germline CDR1 is SGHTA and CDR2 is FQGNSA. After removal of 5 bases from V and 5 bases from J, the junction contained 20 bases not matched to a gene. Written as DNA, the CDR3 is TGTGCCAGCAGCCCTTCCCCAGGGCGACAGGGAATGTCTTATGGCTACACCTTC. As protein: CASSPSPGRQGMSYGYTF.

J is TRBJ1-1 and V is TRBV28; possible D gene TRBD1, 5 bases. Trimming removed 5 bases at V and 3 bases at J, with 16 bases between. The CDR3 runs 15 residues. Germline V gene lookup returns CDR1 MDHEN and CDR2 SYDVKM. CDR3 region: CASSTTAQGYTEAFF. For the CDR3, the DNA is TGTGCCAGCAGTACCACTGCCCAGGGTTACACTGAAGCTTTCTTT.